The entry that follows covers one T cell receptor (beta chain) sequence. This receptor's antigen is unknown. One base away there is no much larger clone; base qualities are not given. TCRbeta CDR3 regions were amplified from genomic DNA using the immunoSEQ Assay, a bias-controlled multiplex PCR. On the authors' methods: The number of nucleated cells in each sample was estimated by amplification of reference gene primers within the assay. Sequence reads were collapsed and filtered to measure the absolute abundance of every unique TCRbeta CDR3 rearrangement. For each sample, productive Simpson clonality was calculated as the square root of Simpson's diversity index across productive rearrangements. Here the immuneACCESS table is served through TCRdb, limited to in-frame sequences with V and J called. Missing clones are a known gap in these copies; in checked studies unresolved V genes cover under half, and the rest lacks a known reason. V, J and clone size are taken as reported in that table, and D and trimming were inferred from the DNA itself. A total of some 190,000 clones appear in this sample, 85% to 90% of them only once. Of the sample, approximately 23% falls within the top ten clones.

These data originate in a study of blood T cell repertoires in COVID-19 (dated by TCRdb to 2020 to 2021). General notes on the study: For ImmuneRACE Cohort 3, a participant was defined as recovered based on two consecutive negative NP/OP PCR tests, clearance by a healthcare professional, or resolution of symptoms. Samples covering the acute and convalescent phases of COVID-19 were provided by collaborators in the United States, Italy and Spain. The material from the prospective study consisted of cDNA or gDNA derived from T cells, B-cell-depleted T cells, or PBMCs. Deeply sampled blood TCRbeta repertoires from subjects exposed to, actively infected with, or recovered from COVID-19 were included in the dataset. A freely available public database, intended as a resource for researchers studying the immune response to SARS-CoV-2, is where the repertoires were released. The samples were drawn from two sources: the first 160 participants of the ongoing ImmuneRACE study, and fewer than 1,500 subjects contributed by 6 global collaborators. Nearly every sample came with metadata listing a de-identified subject ID, COVID-19 status, age in years and sex. Where available, HLA class I and class II types were taken from metadata supplied by the sample provider and were not determined by assay-based typing.

In the prospective study, participants were about 18 to 100 years old, resided in about two dozen geographic areas of the United States, and were enrolled through a virtual design. In the prospective study, cohorts were assigned on the basis of participant-reported clinical history obtained from a screening survey and a study questionnaire. Each participant in the prospective study had whole blood, serum and a nasopharyngeal or oropharyngeal swab collected by mobile phlebotomists. Prospective study participants could optionally give additional blood draws and questionnaires over a roughly 2-month period. Before DNA extraction, prospective study blood samples were shipped either frozen or at room temperature. CDR1 and CDR2 are drawn from the germline V gene: KGHDR, SFDVKD. The CDR3 runs 15 residues from the cysteine to the phenylalanine. Only the CDR3 region is kept as DNA, spanning 45 bases read in frame from base 1. For this chain, trimming is 7 bases at the V end and 5 bases at the J end, and the number of junction bases without a gene match is 8.

The research as a whole found: Clinical and demographic metadata were provided uncurated, with the amount varying by source and participant.

Sequenced sample: PBMCs or T cells enriched from blood (not recorded which). This chain joins TRBV24-1 to TRBJ1-4, with TRBD1 identical over 8 junction bases. The receptor comes from a woman between 40 and 50 years old in a cohort exposed to, infected with or recovered from COVID-19 (not recorded which). In nucleotides, the sequence is TGTGCCACCAGGGGGGTGGGACAGGCGAATGAAAAACTGTTTTTT. This sequence encodes CATRGVGQANEKLFF.